This entry features one TCR beta chain sequence. These data come from a study of OX40 agonist ivuxolimab in advanced cancers. Study overall: Ivuxolimab, which is an agonistic anti-OX40 (CD134) antibody, was administered to the patients. Treatment received earlier with anti-PD-1, anti-PD-L1 or anti-CTLA-4 agents was allowed, and under 50% had some.

CDR1 is SGHAT and CDR2 is FQNNGV in the germline V gene. This CDR3 spans 15 amino acids. With 6 bases clipped from V and 4 bases from J, the junction kept 7 bases outside the gene matches. The repertoire was sequenced with immunoSEQ multiplex PCR; TCRdb's copy has only in-frame clones and lacks some. The data contain 66,000 or so clones, roughly 84% of them singletons. Sequencing was performed on CD4+ or CD8+ T cells sorted from blood, taken in a trial of the OX40 agonist ivuxolimab. The J gene is TRBJ2-7, the V gene TRBV11-2, with 12 bases lining up with TRBD2. The receptor was derived from an adult with an advanced solid tumor such as melanoma, head and neck, liver or kidney cancer. The CDR3 region has the DNA TGTGCCAGCAGTCCACTAGCGGGAGGCAGGTACGAGCAGTACTTC. Its translation: CASSPLAGGRYEQYF.